This TCR beta chain was found in a study of CD8 T cells in ankylosing spondylitis. Findings and limits, study-wide: A motif in TCR beta, a set of seven to nine highly homologous variants, appeared characteristic of ankylosing spondylitis blood. Previously reported in reactive arthritis synovial fluid and blood were some of the motif variants. A CD8+ phenotype characterized the disease-linked clones, which were relatively rare in peripheral blood. In ankylosing spondylitis patients, matched synovial fluid reportedly showed significant enrichment of disease-linked clones.

Trimming took 4 bases from V and 3 from J, leaving 15 bases between them. Germline CDR1 LGHDT, CDR2 YNNKEL (reference sequence). This CDR3 comprises 15 residues. Turning to this clonotype: Its antigen is as yet unknown.

TCRdb recomputed calls from the 5' RACE reads with MiXCR, one row per CDR3 protein. The sample carries approximately 540,000 distinct CDR3 sequences, about 12% recorded once. The source of this sequence is a male donor with ankylosing spondylitis. The chain employs TRBV3-1 and TRBJ1-1, with no clear D. Sequences were obtained from blood, either unsorted or a sorted T cell fraction (not recorded which). The CDR3 reads CASSRGSMMDTEAFF. CDR3 coding DNA: TGTGCCAGCAGCCGAGGTTCAATGATGGACACTGAAGCTTTCTTT.